This is a list of T cell receptor beta chains from one sample in a study of response to subunit inactivated influenza vaccine. TCRdb passed the RT-PCR reads through MiXCR, listing each CDR3 protein once. The profile shows 630,000 or so distinct CDR3 sequences, about 15% of them singletons. Sequenced here: PBMCs from blood, sampled 12 days after vaccination. Receptors originate from a man aged 45-60 years who received an inactivated influenza vaccine. Each CDR3 is given without its conserved first and last residue. Fields, in order: CDR3 protein, J gene, V gene.

CDR3 protein: ASRPLQGSYEQY
J gene: TRBJ2-7
V gene: TRBV5-1

CDR3 protein: ASSPNKVVTEAF
J gene: TRBJ1-1
V gene: TRBV14

CDR3 protein: ASSYGPYSNQPQH
J gene: TRBJ1-5
V gene: TRBV6-2/TRBV6-3

CDR3 protein: SVVRRDSFNEQF
J gene: TRBJ2-1
V gene: TRBV29-1

CDR3 protein: ASSRGGVQPLDEQF
J gene: TRBJ2-1
V gene: TRBV7-3

CDR3 protein: ASSFLAGLYNEQF
J gene: TRBJ2-1
V gene: TRBV12-3/TRBV12-4

CDR3 protein: ASSSPRKRQGRDEQF
J gene: TRBJ2-1
V gene: TRBV28

CDR3 protein: ASSLAGGQGLKAF
J gene: TRBJ1-1
V gene: TRBV7-2

CDR3 protein: ASRTGAGTQY
J gene: TRBJ2-5
V gene: TRBV6-2/TRBV6-3

CDR3 protein: SAKGTSGWQETQY
J gene: TRBJ2-5
V gene: TRBV20-1

CDR3 protein: ASSQTGQGADYGYT
J gene: TRBJ1-2
V gene: TRBV4-2

CDR3 protein: AILALNIQY
J gene: TRBJ2-4
V gene: TRBV6-5

CDR3 protein: AITWGWGETQY
J gene: TRBJ2-5
V gene: TRBV10-3

CDR3 protein: ASSPRGSGATQY
J gene: TRBJ2-3
V gene: TRBV3-1

CDR3 protein: ASSPRQGGRGTEAF
J gene: TRBJ1-1
V gene: TRBV4-1

CDR3 protein: ASSQTGTGDGYT
J gene: TRBJ1-2
V gene: TRBV7-9

CDR3 protein: ASSLRGGQASYEQY
J gene: TRBJ2-7
V gene: TRBV7-2

CDR3 protein: ASSPNREKLF
J gene: TRBJ1-4
V gene: TRBV12-3/TRBV12-4

CDR3 protein: ASSQSGTGNEQF
J gene: TRBJ2-1
V gene: TRBV3-1

CDR3 protein: ASSYSSSGSNEQF
J gene: TRBJ2-1
V gene: TRBV6-5

CDR3 protein: ASSVEVGRAETQY
J gene: TRBJ2-5
V gene: TRBV9

CDR3 protein: ASSWGQASGDTQY
J gene: TRBJ2-3
V gene: TRBV5-1

CDR3 protein: ASSPHPTYEQY
J gene: TRBJ2-7
V gene: TRBV11-2

CDR3 protein: ASSFTGGTQY
J gene: TRBJ2-3
V gene: TRBV7-9

CDR3 protein: SAREIASGTYEQY
J gene: TRBJ2-7
V gene: TRBV20-1

CDR3 protein: SASGQGQETQY
J gene: TRBJ2-5
V gene: TRBV20-1

CDR3 protein: ASSYRYRDRGEDEQY
J gene: TRBJ2-7
V gene: TRBV6-5

CDR3 protein: ASRIPGAGGTDTQY
J gene: TRBJ2-3
V gene: TRBV12-3/TRBV12-4

CDR3 protein: ATSDTTLTASSYNEQF
J gene: TRBJ2-1
V gene: TRBV24-1

CDR3 protein: ASSLWTILTDTQY
J gene: TRBJ2-3
V gene: TRBV7-9

CDR3 protein: ASSQATPELAGRNEQF
J gene: TRBJ2-1
V gene: TRBV4-3

CDR3 protein: ASSPPSAIYEQY
J gene: TRBJ2-7
V gene: TRBV11-2

CDR3 protein: ASSLAGVAQETQY
J gene: TRBJ2-5
V gene: TRBV28

CDR3 protein: ASSRELGYEQY
J gene: TRBJ2-7
V gene: TRBV4-2

CDR3 protein: ASSLVARETQY
J gene: TRBJ2-5
V gene: TRBV5-1

CDR3 protein: SAPPGGYSTDTQY
J gene: TRBJ2-3
V gene: TRBV20-1

CDR3 protein: ASSPGPGTPGTDTQY
J gene: TRBJ2-3
V gene: TRBV13

CDR3 protein: SATMGPRNTIY
J gene: TRBJ1-3
V gene: TRBV20-1

CDR3 protein: ASSSPLENQPQH
J gene: TRBJ1-5
V gene: TRBV12-3/TRBV12-4

CDR3 protein: ASSVGGPGVGNEQF
J gene: TRBJ2-1
V gene: TRBV5-6

CDR3 protein: ATRVAGGTGELF
J gene: TRBJ2-2
V gene: TRBV6-1

CDR3 protein: ASSLAGGTIHTQY
J gene: TRBJ2-3
V gene: TRBV7-9

CDR3 protein: ASSHGTEQF
J gene: TRBJ2-1
V gene: TRBV6-2/TRBV6-3

CDR3 protein: SGRKEAYQETQY
J gene: TRBJ2-5
V gene: TRBV20-1

CDR3 protein: ASSSPGGRNTEAF
J gene: TRBJ1-1
V gene: TRBV7-9